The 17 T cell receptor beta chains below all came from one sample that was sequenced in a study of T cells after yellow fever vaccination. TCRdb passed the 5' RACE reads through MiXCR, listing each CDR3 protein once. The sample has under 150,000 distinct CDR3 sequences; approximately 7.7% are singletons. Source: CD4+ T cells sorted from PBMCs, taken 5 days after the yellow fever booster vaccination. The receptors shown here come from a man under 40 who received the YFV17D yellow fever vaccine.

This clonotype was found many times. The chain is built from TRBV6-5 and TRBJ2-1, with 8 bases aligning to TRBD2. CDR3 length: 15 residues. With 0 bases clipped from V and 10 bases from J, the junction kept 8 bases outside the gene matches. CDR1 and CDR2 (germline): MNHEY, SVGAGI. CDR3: CASSYSSGGPGEQFF. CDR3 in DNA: TGTGCCAGCAGTTACTCGTCGGGAGGGCCAGGGGAGCAGTTCTTC.

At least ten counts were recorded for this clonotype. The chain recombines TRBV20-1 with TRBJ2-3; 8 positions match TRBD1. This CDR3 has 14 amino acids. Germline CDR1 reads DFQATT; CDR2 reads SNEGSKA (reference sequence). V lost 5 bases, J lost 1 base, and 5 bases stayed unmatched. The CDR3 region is CSAWPGQGTDTQYF. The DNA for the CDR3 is TGCAGTGCTTGGCCGGGACAGGGCACAGATACGCAGTATTTT.

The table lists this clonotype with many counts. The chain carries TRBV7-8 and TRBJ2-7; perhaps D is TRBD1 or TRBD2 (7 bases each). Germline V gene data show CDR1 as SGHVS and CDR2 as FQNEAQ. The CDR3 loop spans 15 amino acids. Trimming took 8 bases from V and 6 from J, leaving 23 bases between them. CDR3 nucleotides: TGTGCCAGCCATCCGACCAGGGGGAGGGCCGGCGAGCAGTACTTC. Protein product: CASHPTRGRAGEQYF.

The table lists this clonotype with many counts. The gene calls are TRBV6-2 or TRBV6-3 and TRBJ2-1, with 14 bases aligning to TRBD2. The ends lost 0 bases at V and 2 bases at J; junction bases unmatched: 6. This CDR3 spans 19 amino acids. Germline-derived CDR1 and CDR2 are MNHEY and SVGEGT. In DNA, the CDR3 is TGTGCCAGCAGTTACTCATTGGGACTAGCGGGAGTCCCCTACAATGAGCAGTTCTTC. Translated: CASSYSLGLAGVPYNEQFF.

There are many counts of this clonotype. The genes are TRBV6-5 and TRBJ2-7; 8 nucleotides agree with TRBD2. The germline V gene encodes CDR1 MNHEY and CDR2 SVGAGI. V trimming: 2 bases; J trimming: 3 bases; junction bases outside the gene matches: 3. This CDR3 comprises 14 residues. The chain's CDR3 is CASSYRAGDYEQYF. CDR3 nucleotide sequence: TGTGCCAGCAGTTACCGAGCGGGAGACTACGAGCAGTACTTC.

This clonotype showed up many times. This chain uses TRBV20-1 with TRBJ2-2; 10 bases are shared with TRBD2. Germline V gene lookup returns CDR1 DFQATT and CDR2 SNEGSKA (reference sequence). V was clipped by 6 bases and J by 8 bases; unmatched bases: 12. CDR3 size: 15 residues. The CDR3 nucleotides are TGCAGTGCGGCCAGGACTAGCGGAGGCTTAGGGGAGCTGTTTTTT. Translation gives CSAARTSGGLGELFF.

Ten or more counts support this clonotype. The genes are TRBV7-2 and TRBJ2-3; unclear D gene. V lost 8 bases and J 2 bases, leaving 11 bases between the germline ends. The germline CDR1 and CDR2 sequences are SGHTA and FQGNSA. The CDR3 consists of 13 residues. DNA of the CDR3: TGTGCCAGCGGGCCCCCCGCCACAGATACGCAGTATTTT. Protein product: CASGPPATDTQYF.

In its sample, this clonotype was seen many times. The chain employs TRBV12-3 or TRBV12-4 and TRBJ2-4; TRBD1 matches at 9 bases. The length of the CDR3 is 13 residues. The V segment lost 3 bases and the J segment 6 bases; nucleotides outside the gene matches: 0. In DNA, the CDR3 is TGTGCCAGCAGTTTGGGACAGGGAAACATTCAGTACTTC. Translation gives CASSLGQGNIQYF.

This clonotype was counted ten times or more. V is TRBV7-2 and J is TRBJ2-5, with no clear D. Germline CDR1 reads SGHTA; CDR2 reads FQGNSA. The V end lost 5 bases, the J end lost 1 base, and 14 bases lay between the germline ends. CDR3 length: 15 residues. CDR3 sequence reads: CASSPGPGPQETQYF. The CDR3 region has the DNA TGTGCCAGCAGCCCCGGACCGGGCCCCCAAGAGACCCAGTACTTC.

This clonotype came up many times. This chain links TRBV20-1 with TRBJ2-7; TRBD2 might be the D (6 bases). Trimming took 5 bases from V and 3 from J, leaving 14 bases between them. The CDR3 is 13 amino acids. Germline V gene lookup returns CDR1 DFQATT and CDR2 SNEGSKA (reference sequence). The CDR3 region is CSASGLSSYEQYF. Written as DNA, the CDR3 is TGCAGTGCTTCAGGACTATCCAGCTACGAGCAGTACTTC.

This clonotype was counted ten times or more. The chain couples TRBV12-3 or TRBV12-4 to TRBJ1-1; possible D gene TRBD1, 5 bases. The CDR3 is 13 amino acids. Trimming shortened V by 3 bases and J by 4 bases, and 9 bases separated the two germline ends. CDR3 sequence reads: CASSFRRVTEAFF. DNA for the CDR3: TGTGCCAGCAGTTTCCGCAGGGTCACTGAAGCTTTCTTT.

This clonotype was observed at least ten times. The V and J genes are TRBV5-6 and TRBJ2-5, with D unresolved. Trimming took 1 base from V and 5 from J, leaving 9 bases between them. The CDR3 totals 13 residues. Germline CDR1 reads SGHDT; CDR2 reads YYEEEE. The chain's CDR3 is CASSLTAVETQYF. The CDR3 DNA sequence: TGTGCCAGCAGCTTGACGGCGGTGGAGACCCAGTACTTC.

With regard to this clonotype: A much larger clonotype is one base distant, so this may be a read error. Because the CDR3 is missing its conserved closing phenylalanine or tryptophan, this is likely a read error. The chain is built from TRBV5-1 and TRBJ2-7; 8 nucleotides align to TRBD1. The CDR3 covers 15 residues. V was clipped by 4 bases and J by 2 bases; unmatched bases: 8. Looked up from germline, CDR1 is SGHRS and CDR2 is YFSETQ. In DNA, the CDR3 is TGCGCCAGCAGCCAAGGACAGGGTATTACCTACGAGCAGTACTCC. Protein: CASSQGQGITYEQYS.

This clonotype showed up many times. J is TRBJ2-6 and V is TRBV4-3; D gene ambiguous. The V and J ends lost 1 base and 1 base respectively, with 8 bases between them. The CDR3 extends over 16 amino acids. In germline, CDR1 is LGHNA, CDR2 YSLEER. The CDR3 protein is CASSQVVGSGANVLTF. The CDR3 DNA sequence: TGCGCCAGCAGCCAAGTAGTTGGGTCTGGGGCCAACGTCCTGACTTTC.

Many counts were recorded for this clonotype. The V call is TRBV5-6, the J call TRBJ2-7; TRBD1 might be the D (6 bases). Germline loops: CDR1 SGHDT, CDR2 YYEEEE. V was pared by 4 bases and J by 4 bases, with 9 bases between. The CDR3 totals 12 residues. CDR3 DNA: TGTGCCAGCAGCCACAGGGCTTACGAGCAGTACTTC. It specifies CASSHRAYEQYF.

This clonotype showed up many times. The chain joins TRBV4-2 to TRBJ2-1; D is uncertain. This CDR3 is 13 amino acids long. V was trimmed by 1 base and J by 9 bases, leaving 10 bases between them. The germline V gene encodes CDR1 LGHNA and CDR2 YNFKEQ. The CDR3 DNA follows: TGTGCCAGCAGCCAAGTCCCAGGAGTTGAGCAGTTCTTC. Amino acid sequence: CASSQVPGVEQFF.

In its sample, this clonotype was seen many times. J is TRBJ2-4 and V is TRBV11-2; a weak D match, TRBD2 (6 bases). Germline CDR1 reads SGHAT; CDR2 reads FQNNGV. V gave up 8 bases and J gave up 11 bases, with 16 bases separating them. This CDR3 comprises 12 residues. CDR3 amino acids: CASRRDRTVQYF. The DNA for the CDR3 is TGTGCCAGCCGGCGGGATCGCACTGTTCAGTACTTC.